This entry lists 14 T cell receptor beta chains sequenced from one sample in a study of Graves' ophthalmopathy and Graves' hyperthyroidism. Transcripts of RNA were the source for amplifying TCR beta CDR3 regions. An opening RT-PCR round employed HTBI primers and preceded a second-round multiplex PCR. TCRdb re-analysed the multiplex PCR reads in MiXCR, keeping a single row per CDR3 protein. The sample lists some 1.1 million distinct CDR3 sequences; 35% to 40% were seen once. The sequencing input was peripheral blood or thyroid tissue (not recorded which). These receptors all stem from an adult man with Graves' hyperthyroidism.

The chain uses TRBV13 and TRBJ1-4, with D unresolved. This CDR3 has 14 amino acids. Trimming took off 6 bases at V and 2 bases at J, with 10 bases between the two ends. Germline V gives CDR1 PRHDT, CDR2 FYEKMQ (reference sequence). CDR3 protein: CASSRATTNEKLFF. The CDR3 DNA sequence: TGTGCCAGCAGTCGGGCCACGACTAATGAAAAACTGTTTTTT.

The rearrangement links TRBV9 to TRBJ2-3; 7 nucleotides line up with TRBD2. CDR1 is SGDLS and CDR2 is YYNGEE in the germline V gene. The CDR3 covers 18 residues. The trim removed 0 bases at V and 1 base at J, leaving 11 bases unmatched. The CDR3 reads CASSVGHRGRERTDTQYF. As DNA, the CDR3 is TGTGCCAGCAGCGTAGGGCATCGAGGGCGGGAGCGCACAGATACGCAGTATTTT.

There are many counts of this clonotype. The J gene is TRBJ1-1, the V gene TRBV29-1, with D possibly being TRBD1 (6 bases). Germline V gene sequence: CDR1 SQVTM, CDR2 ANQGSEA. Trimming stripped 4 bases from V and 5 bases from J, with 11 bases between. The CDR3 covers 12 residues. As DNA, the CDR3 is TGCAGCGTTGTAAGGGGGGGGACTGAAGCTTTCTTT. As protein: CSVVRGGTEAFF.

Worth noting for this clonotype: A clone one base away is much larger, so this may be a read error. The CDR3 here is CASRPAGLAGRETQYF. CDR3 in DNA: TGTGCCAGCCGCCCCGCGGGACTAGCGGGAAGGGAGACCCAGTACTTC. The chain combines TRBV7-2 with TRBJ2-5, with 13 nucleotides matching TRBD2. V was pared by 8 bases and J by 5 bases, with 11 bases of the junction left unmatched. The CDR3 has 16 residues. Looked up from germline, CDR1 is SGHTA and CDR2 is FQGNSA.

This chain joins TRBV12-3 or TRBV12-4 and TRBJ2-7; possible D gene TRBD1, 6 bases. Trimming left V 4 bases short and J 1 base short, with 8 bases between. This CDR3 is 13 amino acids long. CDR3 sequence: CASSWTASYEQYF. The DNA of the CDR3 is TGTGCCAGCAGTTGGACAGCTTCCTACGAGCAGTACTTC.

There are many counts of this clonotype. The rearrangement uses TRBV7-9 and TRBJ2-5; 9 nucleotides agree with TRBD2. This CDR3 has 14 residues. The V and J ends lost 5 bases and 5 bases, in that order; junction bases with no gene match: 6. Germline CDR1 SEHNR, CDR2 FQNEAQ (reference sequence). The CDR3 loop is CASSKLAGVETQYF. CDR3 bases: TGTGCCAGCAGCAAATTAGCGGGAGTCGAGACCCAGTACTTC. The variable domain in full, with the rest retrieved from reference TRBV7-9 and TRBJ2-5, is DTGVSQNPRHKITKRGQNVTFRCDPISEHNRLYWYRQTLGQGPEFLTYFQNEAQLEKSRLLSDRFSAERPKGSFSTLEIQRTEQGDSAMYLCASSKLAGVETQYFGPGTRLLVL.

This clonotype was detected ten times or more. The chain links TRBV4-1 to TRBJ1-1; no firm D call. CDR1 and CDR2 from the germline V gene are MGHRA and YSYEKL. This CDR3 contains 14 residues. V lost 1 base and J lost 4, with 10 bases in between. The chain's CDR3 is CASSQVQLGTEAFF. The CDR3 DNA reads TGCGCCAGCAGCCAAGTGCAGCTTGGCACTGAAGCTTTCTTT.

In the case of this clonotype: A much larger clonotype is one base distant, so this may be a read error. The chain joins TRBV11-2 to TRBJ1-4; D possibly corresponds to TRBD1 (5 bases). There are 14 residues in the CDR3. Per germline, CDR1 SGHAT and CDR2 FQNNGV. CDR3 protein: CGSRLGLGGEKLFF. The CDR3 coding sequence is TGTGGCAGCAGATTGGGACTAGGTGGCGAAAAACTGTTTTTT.

The genes are TRBV29-1 and TRBJ2-5; 12 nucleotides match TRBD2. With V trimmed by 4 bases and J by 0 bases, 6 bases remained unmatched. Per germline, CDR1 SQVTM and CDR2 ANQGSEA. The CDR3 is 16 residues long. CDR3 in amino acids: CSVVQRLAGDQETQYF. CDR3 bases: TGCAGCGTTGTTCAGAGACTAGCGGGGGACCAAGAGACCCAGTACTTC.

At least ten counts were recorded for this clonotype. This chain uses TRBV29-1 with TRBJ2-7; possible D gene TRBD1, 6 bases. Trimming removed 3 bases at V and 4 bases at J, with 10 bases between. The CDR3 length is 12 residues. The germline V gene encodes CDR1 SQVTM and CDR2 ANQGSEA. CDR3 DNA: TGCAGCGTTGAGCTACAGGGATACGAGCAGTACTTC. Encoded protein: CSVELQGYEQYF.

This clonotype was recorded many times. This chain links TRBV20-1 with TRBJ2-7, with D possibly TRBD2 on 6 matching bases. Trimming removed 6 bases at V and 6 bases at J, with 18 bases between. This CDR3 contains 13 residues. The germline V gene encodes CDR1 DFQATT and CDR2 SNEGSKA (reference sequence). As DNA, the CDR3 is TGCAGTGCGCGTCGGGGGAGCGTAGTCGAGCAGTACTTC. The encoded protein is CSARRGSVVEQYF.

Notes on this clonotype: The DNA is left out, because the CDR3 cannot be placed on it with certainty; the CDR3 is given as TCRdb lists it. The chain has TRBV2 and TRBJ2-5. The CDR3 length equals 14 residues, ends included. The germline V gene encodes CDR1 SNHLY and CDR2 FYNNEI. The CDR3 here is CACSARLQQETQYF.

This clonotype appeared many times. The CDR3 loop reads CASSSDRSNTGELFF. The DNA for the CDR3 is TGTGCCAGCAGCTCCGACAGAAGTAACACCGGGGAGCTGTTTTTT. The rearrangement joins TRBV7-8 to TRBJ2-2; D is possibly TRBD1 (5 bases). CDR1 and CDR2 from the germline V gene are SGHVS and FQNEAQ. V lost 4 bases to trimming and J lost 2 bases, with 11 bases between them. The CDR3 totals 15 residues.

This sequence joins TRBV7-9 and TRBJ2-3; D remains ambiguous. V was cut by 2 bases and J by 7 bases, with 7 bases left in between. Germline V gene lookup returns CDR1 SEHNR and CDR2 FQNEAQ (reference sequence). This CDR3 is 12 amino acids long. CDR3 loop: CASSLMKHTQYF. As DNA, the CDR3 is TGTGCCAGCAGCTTAATGAAGCATACGCAGTATTTT.